Below are 17 T cell receptor beta chains sequenced from a single sample in a study of blood T cell repertoires in COVID-19. Only in-frame clones appear in the TCRdb table, and some are missing; sequencing was by immunoSEQ multiplex PCR. The sample consists of some 270,000 clones, around nine tenths of them appearing once. The specimen was peripheral blood. The receptors originated from a man between 40 and 49 years old with active or convalescent COVID-19.

The rearrangement links TRBV11-2 to TRBJ2-5; the D gene is possibly TRBD1 (5 bases). Trimming left V 2 bases short and J 2 bases short, with 18 bases between. Per the germline V gene, CDR1 is SGHAT and CDR2 is FQNNGV. The length of the CDR3 is 17 residues. CDR3 in DNA: TGTGCCAGCAGCTTATTCCGCCCCGGCAGGGATCAAGAGACCCAGTACTTC. Its translation is CASSLFRPGRDQETQYF.

V gene TRBV19 combines with J gene TRBJ2-1; 11 bases are shared with TRBD1. Germline assignment: CDR1 LNHDA and CDR2 SQIVND (reference sequence). This CDR3 has 17 amino acids. Trimming at V came to 5 bases and at J to 8 bases, leaving 14 bases not matched to a gene. The CDR3 DNA follows: TGTGCCAGTAGTCCCCAGAGGGGGACAGGGGGTTTGGATGAGCAGTTCTTC. It encodes CASSPQRGTGGLDEQFF. Together with reference TRBV19 and TRBJ2-1, the CDR3 gives the full variable domain: DGGITQSPKYLFRKEGQNVTLSCEQNLNHDAMYWYRQDPGQGLRLIYYSQIVNDFQKGDIAEGYSVSREKKESFPLTVTSAQKNPTAFYLCASSPQRGTGGLDEQFFGPGTRLTVL.

V is TRBV4-2 and J is TRBJ2-1; 8 bases agree with TRBD2. With V trimmed by 4 bases and J by 1 base, 9 bases remained unmatched. CDR3 length equals 17 residues. In germline, CDR1 is LGHNA, CDR2 YNFKEQ. Here the CDR3 reads CASSPLGGGRSYNEQFF. The CDR3 DNA reads TGTGCCAGCAGCCCCCTGGGGGGCGGGAGGTCCTACAATGAGCAGTTCTTC.

This rearrangement joins TRBV5-6 to TRBJ2-5; TRBD1 is a possible D gene (5 bases). V was shortened by 2 bases and J by 4 bases, with 9 bases between the two germline ends. The CDR3 is made up of 13 amino acids. CDR1 and CDR2 (germline): SGHDT, YYEEEE. The CDR3 DNA follows: TGTGCCAGCAGCTTTCAGGGCTCAGAGACCCAGTACTTC. It encodes CASSFQGSETQYF.

The V call is TRBV2, the J call TRBJ2-3; D gene ambiguous. Germline CDR1 is SNHLY and CDR2 is FYNNEI. V was trimmed by 10 bases and J by 0 bases, leaving 14 bases between them. The CDR3 totals 14 residues. The CDR3 bases are TGTGCCACCGCGACACAGACCAGCACAGATACGCAGTATTTT. Protein sequence: CATATQTSTDTQYF.

The chain combines TRBV28 with TRBJ2-2; 15 bases line up with TRBD2. The CDR3 loop spans 17 amino acids. V was clipped by 9 bases and J by 4 bases; unmatched bases: 9. The germline CDR1 and CDR2 sequences are MDHEN and SYDVKM. The CDR3 sequence is CASRGLAGGPGTGELFF. The CDR3, as DNA: TGTGCCAGTAGGGGACTAGCGGGGGGTCCGGGCACCGGGGAGCTGTTTTTT.

V is TRBV10-1 and J is TRBJ1-1; 9 nucleotides agree with TRBD1. Germline lookup yields CDR1 WNHNN and CDR2 SYGVQD (reference sequence). The J segment lost 0 bases and the V segment lost 4 bases, leaving 9 bases of the junction unmatched. This CDR3 contains 17 residues. The CDR3 spells CASSGRQGVRMNTEAFF. CDR3 nucleotides: TGCGCCAGCAGTGGAAGACAGGGGGTTCGCATGAACACTGAAGCTTTCTTT.

The gene calls are TRBV12-5 and TRBJ1-5, with unresolved D. This CDR3 region has 15 residues. V was clipped by 1 base and J by 0 bases, with 7 bases between them. The germline V gene has CDR1 LGHNT and CDR2 FRNRAP. This CDR3 reads CASGLDSYSNQPQHF. The DNA for the CDR3 is TGTGCTAGTGGTTTGGACAGTTATAGCAATCAGCCCCAGCATTTT. The variable domain in full, with the rest retrieved from reference TRBV12-5 and TRBJ1-5, is DARVTQTPRHKVTEMGQEVTMRCQPILGHNTVFWYRQTMMQGLELLAYFRNRAPLDDSGMPKDRFSAEMPDATLATLKIQPSEPRDSAVYFCASGLDSYSNQPQHFGDGTRLSIL.

The rearrangement joins TRBV5-4 to TRBJ2-5, with 8 nucleotides matching TRBD2. Germline lookup yields CDR1 SGHNT and CDR2 YYREEE (reference sequence). The trim removed 7 bases at V and 3 bases at J, leaving 8 bases unmatched. This CDR3 has 14 amino acids. The CDR3 sequence is CASGGLAGKETQYF. CDR3 nucleotide sequence: TGTGCCAGCGGAGGATTAGCGGGAAAAGAGACCCAGTACTTC.

In DNA, the CDR3 is TGCGCCAGCTTTTTAGCGGGGGACTCCTACGAGCAGTACTTC. It yields the protein CASFLAGDSYEQYF. The gene calls are TRBV10-1 and TRBJ2-7; 9 bases line up with TRBD2. J lost 0 bases, V lost 8 bases, and 5 bases had no gene match. The CDR3 contains 14 residues. Germline V gene sequence: CDR1 WNHNN, CDR2 SYGVQD (reference sequence).

This clone was picked up a small number of times. V and J are TRBV4-1 and TRBJ1-4, with D unresolved. The CDR3 consists of 15 residues. Germline-derived CDR1 and CDR2 are MGHRA and YSYEKL. V gave up 1 base and J gave up 8 bases, with 14 bases separating them. The CDR3 sequence: CASSQATLEREKLFF. CDR3 DNA: TGCGCCAGCAGCCAAGCGACCCTAGAGAGGGAAAAACTGTTTTTT.

The DNA of the CDR3 is TGTGCCACCGGGGACAGGGAAGAAGCTTTCTTT. Translating it yields CATGDREEAFF. The V call is TRBV24-1, the J call TRBJ1-1; 9 bases agree with TRBD1. From germline, CDR1 is KGHDR and CDR2 SFDVKD. V lost 9 bases to trimming and J lost 8 bases; unmatched junction nucleotides: 3. This CDR3 region has 11 residues.

The V call is TRBV7-9, the J call TRBJ1-2; weak D call: TRBD1 (6 bases). CDR1 is SEHNR and CDR2 is FQNEAQ in the germline V gene (reference sequence). Trimming removed 5 bases at V and 7 bases at J, with 17 bases between. The CDR3 length is 14 residues. The CDR3 region is CASSEVNPGAGYTF. In nucleotides, the CDR3 is TGTGCCAGCAGCGAAGTCAACCCAGGGGCTGGCTACACCTTC.

V is TRBV9 and J is TRBJ2-7, with TRBD1 as a possible D gene (5 bases). CDR3 size: 13 residues. The V and J ends lost 0 bases and 3 bases respectively, with 7 bases between them. Germline CDR1 SGDLS, CDR2 YYNGEE. The CDR3 DNA reads as TGTGCCAGCAGCGTAGGGGGCTACTACGAGCAGTACTTC. Protein product: CASSVGGYYEQYF.

The rearrangement uses TRBV19 and TRBJ2-1, with D possibly matching TRBD2 (5 bases). CDR1 is LNHDA and CDR2 is SQIVND in the germline V gene (reference sequence). The CDR3 sequence is 18 residues long. V dropped 5 bases and J dropped 3 bases, with 23 bases sitting between them. The CDR3, as DNA: TGTGCCAGTAGTCCCCTCCGGAGGAGACGGGTTTACTACAATGAGCAGTTCTTC. It specifies CASSPLRRRRVYYNEQFF. Filled out from reference TRBV19 and TRBJ2-1, the complete variable domain reads DGGITQSPKYLFRKEGQNVTLSCEQNLNHDAMYWYRQDPGQGLRLIYYSQIVNDFQKGDIAEGYSVSREKKESFPLTVTSAQKNPTAFYLCASSPLRRRRVYYNEQFFGPGTRLTVL.

The chain recombines TRBV6-5 with TRBJ1-5, with D perhaps TRBD1 (5 bases). The V gene's germline CDR1 is MNHEY and CDR2 SVGAGI. The V end lost 4 bases, the J end lost 5 bases, and 9 bases lay between the germline ends. CDR3 length: 13 amino acids. DNA of the CDR3: TGTGCCAGCAGTTTGGTAGGGGATCAGCCCCAGCATTTT. Protein: CASSLVGDQPQHF.

The chain recombines TRBV29-1 with TRBJ1-2; weak D call: TRBD1 (5 bases). The germline CDR1 and CDR2 sequences are SQVTM and ANQGSEA. With 5 bases removed from V and 5 bases from J, the gap between germline ends came to 9 bases. The CDR3 contains 11 residues. CDR3 loop: CSVQGLYGYTF. Written as DNA, the CDR3 is TGCAGCGTTCAGGGTCTATATGGCTACACCTTC.